This TCR beta chain comes out of a study of blood T cell repertoires in COVID-19. On the study more broadly: T cells, B-cell-depleted T cells, or PBMCs supplied cDNA or gDNA.

The germline V gene encodes CDR1 SGHNT and CDR2 YENEEA. CDR3 length: 16 residues. Deletions cut 5 bases from V and 4 bases from J, with 18 bases between. Libraries were prepared by immunoSEQ multiplex PCR; TCRdb keeps only in-frame clonotypes and omits some of them. The sample gives under 200,000 clones, around 90% of which show up once; around 6% is in the top ten. This TCR was recovered from a man aged 35 to 55 with active or convalescent COVID-19. What was sequenced was peripheral blood. The rearrangement uses TRBV11-3 and TRBJ1-3, with a possible D match to TRBD1 (5 bases). CDR3 DNA sequence: TGTGCCAGCAGCCCAACAGACGCAGGGTCCGGAAACACCATATATTTT. It is translated as CASSPTDAGSGNTIYF.